The sequence of this T cell receptor beta chain was determined in a study of T cell changes during pregnancy in multiple sclerosis. V lost 4 bases to trimming and J lost 6 bases; unmatched junction nucleotides: 15. There are 17 residues in the CDR3. The germline V gene has CDR1 SGHRS and CDR2 YFSETQ. The data were produced by immunoSEQ multiplex PCR, yet TCRdb's version contains in-frame clones alone and is incomplete. The table has tens of thousands of clones, approximately 92% seen once; the top ten hold 2.3%. This rearrangement joins TRBV5-1 to TRBJ2-2; TRBD2 matches at 7 bases. The TCR originated in a female donor with multiple sclerosis, enrolled in a pregnancy study. The sequenced sample was peripheral blood, obtained in the first trimester of pregnancy. The CDR3 is CASSPNPGREDAGELFF. The CDR3, as DNA: TGCGCCAGCAGCCCCAACCCGGGGAGGGAAGATGCCGGGGAGCTGTTTTTT.